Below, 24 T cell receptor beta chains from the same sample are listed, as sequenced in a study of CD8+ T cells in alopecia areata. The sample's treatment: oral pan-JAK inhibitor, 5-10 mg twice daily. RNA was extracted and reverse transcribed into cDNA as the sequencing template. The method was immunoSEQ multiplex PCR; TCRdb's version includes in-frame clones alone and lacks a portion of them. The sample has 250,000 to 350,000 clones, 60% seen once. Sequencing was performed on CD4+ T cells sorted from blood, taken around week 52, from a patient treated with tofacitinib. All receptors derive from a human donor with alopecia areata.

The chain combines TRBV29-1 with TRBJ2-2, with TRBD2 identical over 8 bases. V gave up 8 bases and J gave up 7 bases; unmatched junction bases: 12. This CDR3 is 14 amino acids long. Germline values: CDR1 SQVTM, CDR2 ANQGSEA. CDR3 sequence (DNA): TGCAGCTTTTCCGCTAGCGGGCGGGTCGGGGAGCTGTTTTTT. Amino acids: CSFSASGRVGELFF.

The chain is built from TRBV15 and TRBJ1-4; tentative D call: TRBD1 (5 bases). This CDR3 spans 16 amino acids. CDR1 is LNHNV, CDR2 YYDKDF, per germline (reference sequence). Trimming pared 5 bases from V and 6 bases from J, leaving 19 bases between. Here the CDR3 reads CATSQGVQAEYEKLFF. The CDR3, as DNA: TGTGCCACCAGCCAAGGGGTACAGGCAGAATATGAAAAACTGTTTTTT.

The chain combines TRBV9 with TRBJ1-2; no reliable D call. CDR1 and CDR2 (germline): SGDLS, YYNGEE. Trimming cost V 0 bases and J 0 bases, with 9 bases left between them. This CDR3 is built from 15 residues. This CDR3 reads CASSVAPGPNYGYTF. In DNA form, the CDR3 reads TGTGCCAGCAGCGTAGCTCCTGGTCCTAACTATGGCTACACCTTC.

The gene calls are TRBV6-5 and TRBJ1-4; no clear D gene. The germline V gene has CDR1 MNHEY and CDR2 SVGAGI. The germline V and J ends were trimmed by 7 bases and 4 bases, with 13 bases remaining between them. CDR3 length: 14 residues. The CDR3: CASKLRLSNEKLFF. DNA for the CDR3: TGTGCCAGCAAGCTGCGGCTGAGTAATGAAAAACTGTTTTTT.

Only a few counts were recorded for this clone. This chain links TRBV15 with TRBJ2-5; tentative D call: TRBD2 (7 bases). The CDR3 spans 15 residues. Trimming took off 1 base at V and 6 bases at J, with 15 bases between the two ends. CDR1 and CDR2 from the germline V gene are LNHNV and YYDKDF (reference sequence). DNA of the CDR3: TGTGCCACCAGCAGAGCATCGGGGGGCCTACAGACCCAGTACTTC. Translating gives CATSRASGGLQTQYF.

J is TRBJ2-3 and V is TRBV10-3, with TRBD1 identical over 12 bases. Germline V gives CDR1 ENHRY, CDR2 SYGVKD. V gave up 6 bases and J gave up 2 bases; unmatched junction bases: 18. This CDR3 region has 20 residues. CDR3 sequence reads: CAISEPGTGGRSLYTDTQYF. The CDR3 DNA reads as TGTGCCATCAGCGAACCCGGGACAGGGGGCCGATCACTGTACACAGATACGCAGTATTTT.

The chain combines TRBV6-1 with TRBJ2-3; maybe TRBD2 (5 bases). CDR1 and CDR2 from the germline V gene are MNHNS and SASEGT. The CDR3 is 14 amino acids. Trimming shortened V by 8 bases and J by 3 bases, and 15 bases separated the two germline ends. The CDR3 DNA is TGTGCCAGCGAGCGGAGTTCCTTTACAGATACGCAGTATTTT. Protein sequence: CASERSSFTDTQYF.

In DNA, the CDR3 is TGCGCCAGCAGTCGGGACGGACTATCCTACGAGCAGTACTTC. It yields the protein CASSRDGLSYEQYF. The V call is TRBV5-1, the J call TRBJ2-7, with D maybe TRBD2 (6 bases). The CDR3 is 14 amino acids. Germline CDR1 reads SGHRS; CDR2 reads YFSETQ. Between the trimmed V and J ends, which lost 5 bases and 1 base, there was a span of 13 bases.

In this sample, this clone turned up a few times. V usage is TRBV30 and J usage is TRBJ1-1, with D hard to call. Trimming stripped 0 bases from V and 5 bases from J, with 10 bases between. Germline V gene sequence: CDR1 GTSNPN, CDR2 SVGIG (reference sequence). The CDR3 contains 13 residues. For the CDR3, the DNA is TGTGCCTGGAGTGTACGGACGGAGACTGAAGCTTTCTTT. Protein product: CAWSVRTETEAFF.

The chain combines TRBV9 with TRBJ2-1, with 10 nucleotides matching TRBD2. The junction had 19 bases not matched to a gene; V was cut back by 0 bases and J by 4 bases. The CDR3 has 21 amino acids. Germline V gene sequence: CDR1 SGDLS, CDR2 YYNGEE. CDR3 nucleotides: TGTGCCAGCAGCGTAGGATTAGCGGGGGGTCGTGCGATCTCCGTATACAATGAGCAGTTCTTC. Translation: CASSVGLAGGRAISVYNEQFF.

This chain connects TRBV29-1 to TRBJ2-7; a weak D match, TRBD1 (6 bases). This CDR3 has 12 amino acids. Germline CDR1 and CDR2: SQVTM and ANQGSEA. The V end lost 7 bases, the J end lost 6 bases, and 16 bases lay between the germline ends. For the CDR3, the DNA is TGCAGCGCGGGACACTATACCCGCGAGCAGTACTTC. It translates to CSAGHYTREQYF.

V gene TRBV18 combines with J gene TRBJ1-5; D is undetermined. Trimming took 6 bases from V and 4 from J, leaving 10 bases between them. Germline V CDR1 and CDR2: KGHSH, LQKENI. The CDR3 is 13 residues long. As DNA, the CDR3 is TGTGCCAGCTCTCGTGGTATGAATCAGCCCCAGCATTTT. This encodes CASSRGMNQPQHF.

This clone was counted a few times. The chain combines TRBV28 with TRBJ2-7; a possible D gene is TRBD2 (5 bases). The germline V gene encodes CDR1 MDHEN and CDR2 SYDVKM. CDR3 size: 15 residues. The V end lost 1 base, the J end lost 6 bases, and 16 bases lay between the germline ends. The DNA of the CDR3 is TGTGCCAGCAGTTTATTGGCCGGGCCCGAGGGCGAGCAGTACTTC. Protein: CASSLLAGPEGEQYF. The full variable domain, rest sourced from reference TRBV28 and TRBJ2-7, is DVKVTQSSRYLVKRTGEKVFLECVQDMDHENMFWYRQDPGLGLRLIYFSYDVKMKEKGDIPEGYSVSREKKERFSLILESASTNQTSMYLCASSLLAGPEGEQYFGPGTRLTVT.

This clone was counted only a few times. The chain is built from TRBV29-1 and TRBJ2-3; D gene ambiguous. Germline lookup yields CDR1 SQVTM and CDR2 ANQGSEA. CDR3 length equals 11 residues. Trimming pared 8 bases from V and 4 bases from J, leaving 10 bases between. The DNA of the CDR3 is TGCAGCAAAACAGAGTCAGATACGCAGTATTTT. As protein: CSKTESDTQYF.

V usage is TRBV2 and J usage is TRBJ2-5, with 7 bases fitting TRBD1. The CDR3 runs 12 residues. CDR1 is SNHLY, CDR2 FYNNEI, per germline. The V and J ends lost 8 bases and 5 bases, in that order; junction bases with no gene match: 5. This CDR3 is CASQSRGETQYF. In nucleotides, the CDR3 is TGTGCCAGCCAGAGCAGGGGGGAGACCCAGTACTTC.

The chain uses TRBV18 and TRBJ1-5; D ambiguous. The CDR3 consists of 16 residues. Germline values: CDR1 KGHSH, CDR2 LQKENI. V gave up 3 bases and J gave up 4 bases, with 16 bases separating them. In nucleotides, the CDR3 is TGTGCCAGCTCACCCGAAGTAAGGAGGGATAATCAGCCCCAGCATTTT. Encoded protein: CASSPEVRRDNQPQHF.

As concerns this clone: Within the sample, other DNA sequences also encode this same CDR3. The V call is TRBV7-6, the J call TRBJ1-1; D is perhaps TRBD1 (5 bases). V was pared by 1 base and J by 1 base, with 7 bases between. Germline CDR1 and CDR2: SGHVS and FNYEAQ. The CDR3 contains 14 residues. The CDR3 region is CASSLGQGNTEAFF. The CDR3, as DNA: TGTGCCAGCAGCTTAGGTCAGGGGAACACTGAAGCTTTCTTT.

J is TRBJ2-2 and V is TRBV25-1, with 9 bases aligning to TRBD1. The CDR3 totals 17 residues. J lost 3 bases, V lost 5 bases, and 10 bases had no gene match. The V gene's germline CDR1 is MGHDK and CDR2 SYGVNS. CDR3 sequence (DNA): TGTGCCAGCAGTCCCCGGGGGACAGGGCGTGACACCGGGGAGCTGTTTTTT. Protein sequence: CASSPRGTGRDTGELFF.

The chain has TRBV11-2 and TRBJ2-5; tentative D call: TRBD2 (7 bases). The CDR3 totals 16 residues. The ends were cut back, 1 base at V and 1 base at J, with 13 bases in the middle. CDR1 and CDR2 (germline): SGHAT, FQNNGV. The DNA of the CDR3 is TGTGCCAGCAGCTTAGTCCGGGGGGCCCTCCAAGAGACCCAGTACTTC. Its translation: CASSLVRGALQETQYF.

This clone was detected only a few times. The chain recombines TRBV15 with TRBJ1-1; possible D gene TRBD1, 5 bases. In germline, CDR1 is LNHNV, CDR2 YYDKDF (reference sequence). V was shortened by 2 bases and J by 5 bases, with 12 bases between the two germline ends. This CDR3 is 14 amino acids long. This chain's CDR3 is CATSRSPEGTEAFF. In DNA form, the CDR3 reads TGTGCCACCAGCAGATCACCGGAGGGGACTGAAGCTTTCTTT.

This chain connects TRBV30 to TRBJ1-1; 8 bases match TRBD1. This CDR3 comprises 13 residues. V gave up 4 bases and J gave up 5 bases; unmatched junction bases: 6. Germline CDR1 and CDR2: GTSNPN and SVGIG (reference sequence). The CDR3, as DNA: TGTGCCTGGAAGGCAGGGGGCTGGACTGAAGCTTTCTTT. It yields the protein CAWKAGGWTEAFF.

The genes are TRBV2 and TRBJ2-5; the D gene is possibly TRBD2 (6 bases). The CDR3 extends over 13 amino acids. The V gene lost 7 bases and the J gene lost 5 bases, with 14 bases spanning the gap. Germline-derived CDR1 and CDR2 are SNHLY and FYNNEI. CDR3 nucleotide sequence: TGTGCCAGCATACGGGGACTTGGGGAGACCCAGTACTTC. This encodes CASIRGLGETQYF.

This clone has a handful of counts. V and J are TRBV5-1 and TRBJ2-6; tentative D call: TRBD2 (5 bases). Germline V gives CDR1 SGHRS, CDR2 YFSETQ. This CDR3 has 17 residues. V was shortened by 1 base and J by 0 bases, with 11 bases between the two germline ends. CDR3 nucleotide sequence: TGCGCCAGCAGCTTGCGAAGGGAGAGCTCTGGGGCCAACGTCCTGACTTTC. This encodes CASSLRRESSGANVLTF.

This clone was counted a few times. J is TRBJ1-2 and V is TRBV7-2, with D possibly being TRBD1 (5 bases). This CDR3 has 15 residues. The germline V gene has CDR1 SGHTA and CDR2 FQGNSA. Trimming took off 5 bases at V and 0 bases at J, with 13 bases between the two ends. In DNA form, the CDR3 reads TGTGCCAGCAGCCAAAGCGGGACGGCTAACTATGGCTACACCTTC. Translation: CASSQSGTANYGYTF. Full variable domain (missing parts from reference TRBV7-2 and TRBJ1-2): GAGVSQSPSNKVTEKGKDVELRCDPISGHTALYWYRQSLGQGLEFLIYFQGNSAPDKSGLPSDRFSAERTGGSVSTLTIQRTQQEDSAVYLCASSQSGTANYGYTFGSGTRLTVV.